This note documents a single TCR beta chain sequence. Losses at the gene ends were 4 bases for V and 2 bases for J; bases not matched to a gene: 6. The CDR3 runs 15 residues. Germline-derived CDR1 and CDR2 are MNHEY and SVGEGT. The entry originates in a study of blood T cell repertoires in COVID-19. Study overall: The United States, Italy and Spain provided the acute and convalescent COVID-19 samples. Nucleic acid was either cDNA or gDNA, and it came from T cells, B-cell-depleted T cells, or PBMCs.

In the study's own analysis: Nucleated cell counts were estimated from reference gene primer amplification. The method was immunoSEQ multiplex PCR; TCRdb's version includes in-frame clones alone and lacks a portion of them. The D gene and trimming were derived from the DNA, and the V and J assignments and clone size from that table. In the table there are approximately 190,000 clones, 80% to 85% of which are singletons. The chain is built from TRBV6-2 or TRBV6-3 and TRBJ2-3; 7 bases line up with TRBD2. The sample comprised PBMCs or T cells enriched from blood (not recorded which). This TCR was sampled from a woman younger than 45 who had been exposed to COVID-19. The CDR3 loop is CASSLGLADTDTQYF. The CDR3 DNA is TGTGCCAGCAGTTTGGGTCTAGCGGACACAGATACGCAGTATTTT.